This T cell receptor beta chain emerged from a study of post-analysis software for immune sequencing data. On this clonotype itself: What it recognizes is unknown.

TCR beta cDNA libraries had unique molecular identifiers. Via MiXCR, TCRdb re-called the PCR reads, giving one row per CDR3 protein. The data show hundreds of thousands of distinct CDR3 sequences, with nearly 45% seen just once and 9% to 13% held by the top ten. Study outcomes and limitations: Elevated frequency relative to controls characterized roughly 5 TRBV segments in patients, TRBV5-6, TRBV5-1 and TRBV20-1 among them. Under the F measure, samples that were prepared in one batch clustered strongly together. The normalized Chao1 diversity of multiple sclerosis patients was significantly lower than that of controls.

V shed 10 bases and J shed 1 base, with 16 bases lying between them. The CDR3 runs to 14 residues. The gene calls are TRBV12-3 or TRBV12-4 and TRBJ1-1, with D possibly matching TRBD1 (5 bases). The receptor comes from a girl under 18 with multiple sclerosis. The sequencing sample was made of blood. The CDR3 sequence: CATRLQGANTEAFF. The DNA for the CDR3 is TGTGCCACCCGGCTCCAGGGAGCGAACACTGAAGCTTTCTTT.